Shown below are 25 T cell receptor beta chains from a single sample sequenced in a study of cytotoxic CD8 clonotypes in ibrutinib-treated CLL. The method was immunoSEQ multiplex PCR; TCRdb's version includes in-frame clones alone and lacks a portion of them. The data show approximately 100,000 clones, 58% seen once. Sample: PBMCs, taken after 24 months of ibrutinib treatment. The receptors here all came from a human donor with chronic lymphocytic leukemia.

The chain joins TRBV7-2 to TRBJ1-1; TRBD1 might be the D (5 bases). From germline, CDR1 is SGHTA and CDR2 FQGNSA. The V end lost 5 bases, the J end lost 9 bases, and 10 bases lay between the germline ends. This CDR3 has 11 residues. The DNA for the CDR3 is TGTGCCAGCAGCCCAACAGGACAAGCTTTCTTT. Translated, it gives CASSPTGQAFF.

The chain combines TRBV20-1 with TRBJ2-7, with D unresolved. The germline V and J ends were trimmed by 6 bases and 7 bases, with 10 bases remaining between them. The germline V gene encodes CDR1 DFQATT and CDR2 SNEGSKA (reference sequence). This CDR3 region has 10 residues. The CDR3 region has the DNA TGCAGTGCCTCCTCCGCGGAGCAGTACTTC. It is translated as CSASSAEQYF.

CDR3 amino acids: CASSLGGRPDYGYTF. As DNA, the CDR3 is TGTGCCAGCAGTTTAGGGGGGCGTCCGGACTATGGCTACACCTTC. The chain couples TRBV28 to TRBJ1-2; D is possibly TRBD1 (6 bases). CDR1 is MDHEN, CDR2 SYDVKM, per germline. Trimming left V 2 bases short and J 3 bases short, with 13 bases between. CDR3 length: 15 amino acids.

DNA of the CDR3: TGTGCCAGCAGCAAGATCGCGGGGAACACTGAAGCTTTCTTT. Translating it yields CASSKIAGNTEAFF. V is TRBV13 and J is TRBJ1-1; D not resolved. Germline V gene sequence: CDR1 PRHDT, CDR2 FYEKMQ (reference sequence). This CDR3 has 14 amino acids. Trimming removed 5 bases from V and 1 base from J, with 11 bases in between. The full variable domain, its missing parts supplied by reference TRBV13 and TRBJ1-1, is AAGVIQSPRHLIKEKRETATLKCYPIPRHDTVYWYQQGPGQDPQFLISFYEKMQSDKGSIPDRFSAQQFSDYHSELNMSSLELGDSALYFCASSKIAGNTEAFFGQGTRLTVV.

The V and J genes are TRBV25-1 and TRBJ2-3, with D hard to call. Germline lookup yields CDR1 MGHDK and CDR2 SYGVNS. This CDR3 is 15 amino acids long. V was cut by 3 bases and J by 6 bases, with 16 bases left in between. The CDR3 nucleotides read TGTGCCAGCAGTGATCCTTTGGTGGCCTCGGATACGCAGTATTTT. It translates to CASSDPLVASDTQYF.

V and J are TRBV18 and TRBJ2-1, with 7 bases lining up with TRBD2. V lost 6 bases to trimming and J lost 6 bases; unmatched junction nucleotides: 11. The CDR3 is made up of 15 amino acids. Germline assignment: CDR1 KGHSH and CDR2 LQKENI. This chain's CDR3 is CASSLNGGSGNEQFF. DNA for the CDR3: TGTGCCAGCTCCTTGAACGGGGGGAGCGGCAATGAGCAGTTCTTC. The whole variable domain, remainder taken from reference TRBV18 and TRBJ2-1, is NAGVMQNPRHLVRRRGQEARLRCSPMKGHSHVYWYRQLPEEGLKFMVYLQKENIIDESGMPKERFSAEFPKEGPSILRIQQVVRGDSAAYFCASSLNGGSGNEQFFGPGTRLTVL.

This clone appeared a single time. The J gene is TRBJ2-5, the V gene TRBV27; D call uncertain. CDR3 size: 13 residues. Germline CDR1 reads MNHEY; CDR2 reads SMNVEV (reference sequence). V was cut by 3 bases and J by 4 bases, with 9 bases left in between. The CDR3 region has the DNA TGTGCCAGCAGTTTGACCGCGGCAGAGACCCAGTACTTC. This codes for CASSLTAAETQYF.

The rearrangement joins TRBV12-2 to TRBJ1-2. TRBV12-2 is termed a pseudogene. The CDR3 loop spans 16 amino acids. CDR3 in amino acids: CASRLDRHLANYGYTF. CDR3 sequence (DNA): TGTGCAAGTCGCTTAGATCGACACCTAGCTAACTATGGCTACACCTTC.

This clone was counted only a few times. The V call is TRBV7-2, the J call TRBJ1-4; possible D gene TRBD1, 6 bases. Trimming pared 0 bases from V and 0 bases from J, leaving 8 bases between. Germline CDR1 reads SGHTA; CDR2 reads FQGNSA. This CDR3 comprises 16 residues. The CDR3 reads CASSLAGQSTNEKLFF. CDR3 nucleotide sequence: TGTGCCAGCAGCTTAGCGGGACAATCAACTAATGAAAAACTGTTTTTT.

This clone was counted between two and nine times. This CDR3 reads CASSLDRGDTQYF. In DNA form, the CDR3 reads TGTGCCAGCAGCCTAGACAGGGGCGATACGCAGTATTTT. This chain uses TRBV7-2 with TRBJ2-3; 8 bases are shared with TRBD1. The CDR3 loop spans 13 amino acids. The V gene end was trimmed by 5 bases and the J gene end by 6 bases; junction bases not matched to a gene: 4. In germline, CDR1 is SGHTA, CDR2 FQGNSA.

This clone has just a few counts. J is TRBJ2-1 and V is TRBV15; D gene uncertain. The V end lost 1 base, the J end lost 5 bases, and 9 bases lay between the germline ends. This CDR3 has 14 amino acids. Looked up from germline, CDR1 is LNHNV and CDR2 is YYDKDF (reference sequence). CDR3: CATSRGVRDNEQFF. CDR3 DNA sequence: TGTGCCACCAGCAGAGGGGTTCGGGACAATGAGCAGTTCTTC.

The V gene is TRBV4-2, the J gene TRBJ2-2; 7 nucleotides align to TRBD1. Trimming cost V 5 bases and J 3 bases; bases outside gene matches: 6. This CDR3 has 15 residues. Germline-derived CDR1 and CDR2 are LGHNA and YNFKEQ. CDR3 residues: CASSSRQGDTGELFF. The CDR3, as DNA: TGTGCCAGCAGCTCTAGACAGGGCGACACCGGGGAGCTGTTTTTT.

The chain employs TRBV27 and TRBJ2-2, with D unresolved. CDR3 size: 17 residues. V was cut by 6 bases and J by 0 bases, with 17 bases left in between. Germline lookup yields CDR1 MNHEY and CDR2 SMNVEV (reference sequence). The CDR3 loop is CASSKSLKLANTGELFF. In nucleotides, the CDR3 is TGTGCCAGCAGCAAAAGTCTAAAACTCGCGAACACCGGGGAGCTGTTTTTT.

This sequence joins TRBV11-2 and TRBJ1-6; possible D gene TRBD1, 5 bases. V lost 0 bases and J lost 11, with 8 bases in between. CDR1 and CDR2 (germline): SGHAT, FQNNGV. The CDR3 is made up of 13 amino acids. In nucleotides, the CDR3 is TGTGCCAGCAGCTTAGACTTGGGGGCACCCCTCCACTTT. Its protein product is CASSLDLGAPLHF.

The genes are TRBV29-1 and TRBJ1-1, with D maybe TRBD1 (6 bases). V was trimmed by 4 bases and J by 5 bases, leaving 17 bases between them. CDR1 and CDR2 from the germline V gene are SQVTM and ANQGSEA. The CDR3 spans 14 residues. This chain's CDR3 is CSVGEGQGRTEAFF. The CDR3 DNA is TGCAGCGTTGGGGAGGGGCAGGGGAGGACTGAAGCTTTCTTT. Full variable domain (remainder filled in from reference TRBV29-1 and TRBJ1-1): SAVISQKPSRDICQRGTSLTIQCQVDSQVTMMFWYRQQPGQSLTLIATANQGSEATYESGFVIDKFPISRPNLTFSTLTVSNMSPEDSSIYLCSVGEGQGRTEAFFGQGTRLTVV.

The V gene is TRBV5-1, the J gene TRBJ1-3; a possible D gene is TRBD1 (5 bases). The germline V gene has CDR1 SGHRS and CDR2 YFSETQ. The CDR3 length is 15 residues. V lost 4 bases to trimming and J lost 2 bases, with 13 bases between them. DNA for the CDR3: TGCGCCAGCAGCCCCCAGGGAGTTACTGGAAACACCATATATTTT. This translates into CASSPQGVTGNTIYF.

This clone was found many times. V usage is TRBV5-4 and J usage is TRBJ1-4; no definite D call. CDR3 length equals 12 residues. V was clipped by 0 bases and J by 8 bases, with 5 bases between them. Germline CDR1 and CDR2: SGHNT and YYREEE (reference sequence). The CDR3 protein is CASSLVGEKLFF. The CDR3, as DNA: TGTGCCAGCAGCTTGGTGGGCGAAAAACTGTTTTTT.

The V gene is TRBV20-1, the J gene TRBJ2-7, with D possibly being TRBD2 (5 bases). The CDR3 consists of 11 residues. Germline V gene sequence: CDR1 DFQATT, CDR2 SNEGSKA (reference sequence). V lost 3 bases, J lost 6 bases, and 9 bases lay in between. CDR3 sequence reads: CSASSGGEQYF. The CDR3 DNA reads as TGCAGTGCTAGTTCCGGAGGCGAGCAGTACTTC.

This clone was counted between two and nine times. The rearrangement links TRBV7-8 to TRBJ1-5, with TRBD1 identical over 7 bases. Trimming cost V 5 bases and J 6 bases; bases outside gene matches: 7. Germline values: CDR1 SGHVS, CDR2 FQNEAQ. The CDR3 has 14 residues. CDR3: CASSQQGVGQPQHF. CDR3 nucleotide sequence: TGTGCCAGCAGCCAGCAGGGGGTGGGTCAGCCCCAGCATTTT.

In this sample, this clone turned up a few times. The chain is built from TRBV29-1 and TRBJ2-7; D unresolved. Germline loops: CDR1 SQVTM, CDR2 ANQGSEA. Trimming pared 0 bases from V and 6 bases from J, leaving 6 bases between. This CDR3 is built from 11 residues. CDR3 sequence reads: CSVEDPGEQYF. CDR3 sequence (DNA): TGCAGCGTTGAAGATCCCGGCGAGCAGTACTTC.

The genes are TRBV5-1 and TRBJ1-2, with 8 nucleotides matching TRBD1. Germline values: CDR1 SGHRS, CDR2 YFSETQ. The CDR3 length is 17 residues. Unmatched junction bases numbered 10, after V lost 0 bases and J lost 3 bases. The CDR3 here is CASSLVPRTGRDYGYTF. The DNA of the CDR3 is TGCGCCAGCAGCTTGGTACCTCGGACAGGGAGGGACTATGGCTACACCTTC. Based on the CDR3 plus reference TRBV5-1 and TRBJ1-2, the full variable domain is KAGVTQTPRYLIKTRGQQVTLSCSPISGHRSVSWYQQTPGQGLQFLFEYFSETQRNKGNFPGRFSGRQFSNSRSEMNVSTLELGDSALYLCASSLVPRTGRDYGYTFGSGTRLTVV.

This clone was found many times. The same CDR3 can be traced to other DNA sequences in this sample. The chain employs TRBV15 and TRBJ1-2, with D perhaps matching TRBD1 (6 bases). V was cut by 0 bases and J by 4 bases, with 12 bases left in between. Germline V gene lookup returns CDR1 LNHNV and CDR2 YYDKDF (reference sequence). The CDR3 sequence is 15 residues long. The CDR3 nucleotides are TGTGCCACCAGCAGAGATACACAGGGCTCCTATGGCTACACCTTC. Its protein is CATSRDTQGSYGYTF. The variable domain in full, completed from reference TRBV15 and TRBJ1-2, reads DAMVIQNPRYQVTQFGKPVTLSCSQTLNHNVMYWYQQKSSQAPKLLFHYYDKDFNNEADTPDNFQSRRPNTSFCFLDIRSPGLGDTAMYLCATSRDTQGSYGYTFGSGTRLTVV.

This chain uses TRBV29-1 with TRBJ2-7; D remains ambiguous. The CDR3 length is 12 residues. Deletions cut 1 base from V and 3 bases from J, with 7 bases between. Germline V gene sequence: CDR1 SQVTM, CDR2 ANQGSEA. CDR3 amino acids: CSVEGALYEQYF. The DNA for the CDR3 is TGCAGCGTTGAAGGGGCCCTCTACGAGCAGTACTTC.

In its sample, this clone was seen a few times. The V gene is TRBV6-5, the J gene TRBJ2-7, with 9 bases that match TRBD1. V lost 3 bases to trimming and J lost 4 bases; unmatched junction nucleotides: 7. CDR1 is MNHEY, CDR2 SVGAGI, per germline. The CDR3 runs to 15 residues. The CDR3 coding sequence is TGTGCCAGCAGTTATGGGACAGGGAAGGTGTACGAGCAGTACTTC. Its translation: CASSYGTGKVYEQYF.

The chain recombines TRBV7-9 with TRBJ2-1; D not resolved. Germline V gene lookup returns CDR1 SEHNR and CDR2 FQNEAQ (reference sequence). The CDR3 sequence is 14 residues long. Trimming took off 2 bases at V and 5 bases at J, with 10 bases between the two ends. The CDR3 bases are TGTGCCAGCAGCTTAACGGACGGAGACAATGAGCAGTTCTTC. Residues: CASSLTDGDNEQFF.